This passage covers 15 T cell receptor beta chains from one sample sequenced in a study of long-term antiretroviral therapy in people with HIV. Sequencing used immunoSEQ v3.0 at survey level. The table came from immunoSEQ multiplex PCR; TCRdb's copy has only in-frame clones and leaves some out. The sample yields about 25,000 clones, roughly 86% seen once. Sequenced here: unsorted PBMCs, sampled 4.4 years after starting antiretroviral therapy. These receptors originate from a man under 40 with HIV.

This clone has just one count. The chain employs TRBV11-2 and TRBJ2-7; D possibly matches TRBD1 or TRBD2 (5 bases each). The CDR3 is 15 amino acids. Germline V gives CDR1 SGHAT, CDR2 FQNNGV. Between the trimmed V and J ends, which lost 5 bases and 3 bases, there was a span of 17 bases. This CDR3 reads CASSERDGVIYEQYF. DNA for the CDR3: TGTGCCAGCAGCGAGAGGGACGGTGTGATCTACGAGCAGTACTTC.

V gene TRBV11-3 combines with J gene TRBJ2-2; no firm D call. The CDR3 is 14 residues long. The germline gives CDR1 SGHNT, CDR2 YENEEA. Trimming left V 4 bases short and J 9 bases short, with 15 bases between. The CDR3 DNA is TGTGCCAGCAGCTCCGGGCCTTCCCCGAGGGAGCTGTTTTTT. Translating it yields CASSSGPSPRELFF.

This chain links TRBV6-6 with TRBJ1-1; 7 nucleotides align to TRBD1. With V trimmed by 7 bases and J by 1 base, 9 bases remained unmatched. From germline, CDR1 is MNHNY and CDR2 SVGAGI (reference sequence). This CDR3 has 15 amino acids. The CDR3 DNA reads TGTGCCAGCAATTCAGGGGGGAGGGGGAACACTGAAGCTTTCTTT. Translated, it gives CASNSGGRGNTEAFF.

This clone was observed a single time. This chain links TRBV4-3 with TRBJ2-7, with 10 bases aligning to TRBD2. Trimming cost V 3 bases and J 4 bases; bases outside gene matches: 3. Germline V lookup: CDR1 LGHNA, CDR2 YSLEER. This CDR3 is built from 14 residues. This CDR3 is CASSHGTSVYEQYF. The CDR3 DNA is TGCGCCAGCAGCCATGGGACTAGCGTGTACGAGCAGTACTTC.

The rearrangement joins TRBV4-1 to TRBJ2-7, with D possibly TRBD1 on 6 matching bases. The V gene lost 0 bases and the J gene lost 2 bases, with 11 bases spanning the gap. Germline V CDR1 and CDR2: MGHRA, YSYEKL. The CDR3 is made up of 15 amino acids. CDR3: CASSQDPKGAYEQYF. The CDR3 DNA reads TGCGCCAGCAGCCAAGATCCAAAGGGGGCCTACGAGCAGTACTTC.

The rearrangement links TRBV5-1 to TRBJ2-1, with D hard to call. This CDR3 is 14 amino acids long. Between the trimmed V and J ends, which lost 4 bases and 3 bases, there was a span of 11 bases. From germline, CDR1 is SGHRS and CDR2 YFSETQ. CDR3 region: CASSPRKNYNEQFF. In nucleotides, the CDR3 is TGCGCCAGCAGCCCTCGGAAAAACTACAATGAGCAGTTCTTC.

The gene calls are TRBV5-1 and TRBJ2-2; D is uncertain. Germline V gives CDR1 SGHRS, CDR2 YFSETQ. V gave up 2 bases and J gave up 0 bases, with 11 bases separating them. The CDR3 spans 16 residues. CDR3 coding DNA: TGCGCCAGCAGCTTCCTAGGGTGGACGAACACCGGGGAGCTGTTTTTT. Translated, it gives CASSFLGWTNTGELFF. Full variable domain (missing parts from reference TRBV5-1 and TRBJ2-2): KAGVTQTPRYLIKTRGQQVTLSCSPISGHRSVSWYQQTPGQGLQFLFEYFSETQRNKGNFPGRFSGRQFSNSRSEMNVSTLELGDSALYLCASSFLGWTNTGELFFGEGSRLTVL.

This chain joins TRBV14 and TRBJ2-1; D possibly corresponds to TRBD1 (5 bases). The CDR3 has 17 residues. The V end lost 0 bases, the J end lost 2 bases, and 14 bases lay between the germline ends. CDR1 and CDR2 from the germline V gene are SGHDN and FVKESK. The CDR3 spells CASSQETFRAAYNEQFF. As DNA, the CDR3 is TGTGCCAGCAGCCAAGAAACGTTCAGGGCGGCCTACAATGAGCAGTTCTTC.

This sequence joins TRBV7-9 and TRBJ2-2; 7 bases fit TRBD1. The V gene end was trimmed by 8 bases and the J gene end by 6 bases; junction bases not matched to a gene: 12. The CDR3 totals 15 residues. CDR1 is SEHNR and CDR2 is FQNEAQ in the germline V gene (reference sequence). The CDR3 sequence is CASGKTGSLAGELFF. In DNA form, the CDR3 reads TGTGCCAGCGGAAAGACAGGGAGTCTAGCCGGGGAGCTGTTTTTT.

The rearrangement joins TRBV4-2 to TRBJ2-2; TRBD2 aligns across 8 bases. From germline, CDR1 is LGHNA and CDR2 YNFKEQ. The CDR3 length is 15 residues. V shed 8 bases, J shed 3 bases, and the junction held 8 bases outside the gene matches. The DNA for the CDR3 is TGTGCCAGCCGGGGGGGGGACACTCACACCGGGGAGCTGTTTTTT. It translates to CASRGGDTHTGELFF.

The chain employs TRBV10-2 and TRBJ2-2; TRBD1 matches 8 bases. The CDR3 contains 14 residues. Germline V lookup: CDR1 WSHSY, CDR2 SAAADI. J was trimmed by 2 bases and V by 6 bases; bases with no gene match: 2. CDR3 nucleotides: TGCGCCAGCAGGGACAGGGTTAACACCGGGGAGCTGTTTTTT. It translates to CASRDRVNTGELFF.

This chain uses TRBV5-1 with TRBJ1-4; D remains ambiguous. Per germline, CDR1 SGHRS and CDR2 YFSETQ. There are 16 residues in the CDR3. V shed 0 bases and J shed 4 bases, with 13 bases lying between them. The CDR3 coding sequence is TGCGCCAGCAGCTTGGAAGGGTCTCGAGGTAATGAAAAACTGTTTTTT. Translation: CASSLEGSRGNEKLFF.

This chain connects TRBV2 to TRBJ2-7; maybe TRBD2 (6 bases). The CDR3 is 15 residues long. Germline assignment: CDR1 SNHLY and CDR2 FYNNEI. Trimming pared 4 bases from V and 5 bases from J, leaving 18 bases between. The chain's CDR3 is CASSVGGPGVHEQYF. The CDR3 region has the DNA TGTGCCAGCAGTGTTGGGGGACCGGGAGTCCACGAGCAGTACTTC. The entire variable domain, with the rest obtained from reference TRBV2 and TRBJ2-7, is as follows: EPEVTQTPSHQVTQMGQEVILRCVPISNHLYFYWYRQILGQKVEFLVSFYNNEISEKSEIFDDQFSVERPDGSNFTLKIRSTKLEDSAMYFCASSVGGPGVHEQYFGPGTRLTVT.

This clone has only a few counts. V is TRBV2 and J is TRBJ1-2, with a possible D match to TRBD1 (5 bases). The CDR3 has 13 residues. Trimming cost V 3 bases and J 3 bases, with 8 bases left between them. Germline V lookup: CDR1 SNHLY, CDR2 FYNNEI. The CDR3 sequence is CASSDRADYGYTF. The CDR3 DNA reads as TGTGCCAGCAGTGACAGGGCGGACTATGGCTACACCTTC.

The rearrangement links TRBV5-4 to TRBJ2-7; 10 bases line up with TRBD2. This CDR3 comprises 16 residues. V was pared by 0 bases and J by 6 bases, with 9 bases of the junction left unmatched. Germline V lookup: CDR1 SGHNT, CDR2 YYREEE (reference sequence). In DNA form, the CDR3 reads TGTGCCAGCAGCTTGGGCCCGCTAGCGGGAGTTGTCGAGCAGTACTTC. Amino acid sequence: CASSLGPLAGVVEQYF.